The 8 T cell receptor beta chains in this list originate from one sample, sequenced in a study of T cells of healthy individuals. TCRdb passed the 5' RACE reads through MiXCR, listing each CDR3 protein once. The table records over 95,000 distinct CDR3 sequences, about 16% of them present only once. These receptors all stem from a human donor in good health.

This clonotype appeared a few times. The V call is TRBV12-3 or TRBV12-4, the J call TRBJ1-6; 10 bases agree with TRBD1. This CDR3 has 15 residues. V shed 6 bases and J 5 bases; nucleotides not matched to a gene: 4. CDR3: CASSPGQGDNSPLHF. In DNA form, the CDR3 reads TGTGCCAGCAGCCCTGGACAGGGGGATAATTCACCCCTCCACTTT.

This CDR3 is CASSPRGPSETQYF. The CDR3 DNA is TGCGCCAGCAGCCCTCGGGGCCCCTCAGAGACCCAGTACTTC. This chain connects TRBV5-1 to TRBJ2-5; D is tentatively TRBD1 or TRBD2 (5 bases each). The CDR3 length is 14 residues. Germline CDR1 and CDR2: SGHRS and YFSETQ. Trimming took off 4 bases at V and 4 bases at J, with 14 bases between the two ends.

In its sample, this clonotype was seen a few times. The chain has TRBV11-2 and TRBJ1-1; D is possibly TRBD1 (6 bases). The CDR3 is 14 amino acids. Between the trimmed V and J ends, which lost 6 bases and 5 bases, there was a span of 16 bases. Germline V CDR1 and CDR2: SGHAT, FQNNGV. The CDR3 DNA is TGTGCCAGCAGTTCCGTCCGGGGGCGGACTGAAGCTTTCTTT. Translation gives CASSSVRGRTEAFF. Variable domain in full (rest from reference TRBV11-2 and TRBJ1-1): EAGVAQSPRYKIIEKRQSVAFWCNPISGHATLYWYQQILGQGPKLLIQFQNNGVVDDSQLPKDRFSAERLKGVDSTLKIQPAKLEDSAVYLCASSSVRGRTEAFFGQGTRLTVV.

Many counts were recorded for this clonotype. The V and J genes are TRBV7-3 and TRBJ2-3; perhaps TRBD2 as D (6 bases). The V end lost 6 bases, the J end lost 4 bases, and 11 bases lay between the germline ends. This CDR3 is 13 amino acids long. Germline CDR1 is SGHTA and CDR2 is FQGTGA. CDR3 DNA: TGTGCCAGCAGTTTCGGGACTTCAGATACGCAGTATTTT. Residues: CASSFGTSDTQYF.

This clonotype was picked up one time. Being one base from a much bigger clone, this may be a read error. This sequence joins TRBV7-9 and TRBJ1-5; 8 nucleotides line up with TRBD1. The CDR3 sequence is 18 residues long. Germline V gene sequence: CDR1 SEHNR, CDR2 FQNEAQ (reference sequence). CDR3 region: CASSSGQGDGYSNQPRHF. The CDR3, as DNA: TGTGCCAGCAGCTCTGGACAGGGAGATGGGTATAGCAATCAGCCCCGGCATTTT.

The chain carries TRBV4-2 and TRBJ2-7, with D possibly being TRBD2 (5 bases). This CDR3 has 15 amino acids. Germline assignment: CDR1 LGHNA and CDR2 YNFKEQ. V lost 1 base to trimming and J lost 3 bases, with 13 bases between them. The CDR3 sequence is CASSQVGGRDYEQYF. CDR3 sequence (DNA): TGTGCCAGCAGCCAAGTGGGCGGCCGGGACTACGAGCAGTACTTC.

This clonotype has a handful of counts. CDR3 amino acids: CSVRWGTDTQYF. The CDR3 DNA reads as TGCAGCGTTAGGTGGGGGACAGATACGCAGTATTTT. V and J are TRBV29-1 and TRBJ2-3; D might be TRBD1 or TRBD2, each matching 5 bases. Trimming removed 5 bases from V and 3 bases from J, with 9 bases in between. The CDR3 totals 12 residues. The germline V gene encodes CDR1 SQVTM and CDR2 ANQGSEA.

The table lists this clonotype with many counts. This chain links TRBV9 with TRBJ2-1; 7 nucleotides match TRBD2. This CDR3 region has 19 residues. V lost 0 bases to trimming and J lost 0 bases; unmatched junction nucleotides: 12. In germline, CDR1 is SGDLS, CDR2 YYNGEE. The CDR3 region has the DNA TGTGCCAGCAGCGTAGGCCTAGGGGAGGGGACTCCCTCCTACAATGAGCAGTTCTTC. It encodes CASSVGLGEGTPSYNEQFF.